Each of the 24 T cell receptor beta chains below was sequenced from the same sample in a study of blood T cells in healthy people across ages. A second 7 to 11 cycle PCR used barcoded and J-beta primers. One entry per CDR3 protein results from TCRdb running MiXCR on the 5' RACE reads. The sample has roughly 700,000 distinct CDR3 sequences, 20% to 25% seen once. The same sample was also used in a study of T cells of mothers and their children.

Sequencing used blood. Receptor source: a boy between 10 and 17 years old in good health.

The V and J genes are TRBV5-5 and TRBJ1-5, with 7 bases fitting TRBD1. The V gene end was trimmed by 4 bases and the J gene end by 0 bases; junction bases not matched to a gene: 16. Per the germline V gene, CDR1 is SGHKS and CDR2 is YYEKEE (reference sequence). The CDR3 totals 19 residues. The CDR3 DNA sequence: TGTGCCAGCAGCCCGAGTGGACATGAGACAGGGCATAGCAATCAGCCCCAGCATTTT. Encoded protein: CASSPSGHETGHSNQPQHF.

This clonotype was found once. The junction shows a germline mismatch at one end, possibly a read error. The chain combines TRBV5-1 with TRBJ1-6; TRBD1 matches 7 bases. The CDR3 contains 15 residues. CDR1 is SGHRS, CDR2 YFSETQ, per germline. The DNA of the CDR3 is TGCGCCAGCACTCGGGACAGTTCCTATAATTCCCCCCTCCACTTT. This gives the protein CASTRDSSYNSPLHF.

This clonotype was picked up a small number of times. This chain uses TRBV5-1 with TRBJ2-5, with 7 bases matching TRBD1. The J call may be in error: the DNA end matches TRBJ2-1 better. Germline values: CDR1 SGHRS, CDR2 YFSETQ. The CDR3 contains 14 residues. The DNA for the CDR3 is TGCGCCAGCAGCGAGCCCAGGACAGGTAGCGAGCAGTTCTTC. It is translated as CASSEPRTGSEQFF.

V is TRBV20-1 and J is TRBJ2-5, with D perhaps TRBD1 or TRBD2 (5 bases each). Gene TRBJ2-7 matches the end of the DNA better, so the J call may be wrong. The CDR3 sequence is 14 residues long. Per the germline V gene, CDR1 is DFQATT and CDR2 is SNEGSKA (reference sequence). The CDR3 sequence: CSARAVGVGYEQYF. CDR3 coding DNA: TGCAGTGCCCGTGCAGTGGGGGTCGGTTACGAGCAGTACTTC.

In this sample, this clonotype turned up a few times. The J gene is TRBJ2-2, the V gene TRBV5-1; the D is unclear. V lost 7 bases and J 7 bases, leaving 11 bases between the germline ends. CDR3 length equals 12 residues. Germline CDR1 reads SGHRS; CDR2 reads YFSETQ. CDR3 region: CASLNPIGELFF. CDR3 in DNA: TGCGCCAGCTTGAATCCGATCGGGGAGCTGTTTTTT.

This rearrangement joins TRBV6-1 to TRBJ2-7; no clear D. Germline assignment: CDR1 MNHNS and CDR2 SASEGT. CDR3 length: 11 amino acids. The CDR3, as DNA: TGTGCTTCCCCCCGCTACTACGAGCAGTACTTC. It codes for CASPRYYEQYF.

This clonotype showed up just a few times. CDR3 nucleotides: TGTGCCAGCAGCTTGACGGAGTCCTACGAGCAGTACTTC. It specifies CASSLTESYEQYF. The genes are TRBV7-9 and TRBJ2-7, with unresolved D. In germline, CDR1 is SEHNR, CDR2 FQNEAQ (reference sequence). This CDR3 comprises 13 residues. V was cut by 3 bases and J by 1 base, with 7 bases left in between.

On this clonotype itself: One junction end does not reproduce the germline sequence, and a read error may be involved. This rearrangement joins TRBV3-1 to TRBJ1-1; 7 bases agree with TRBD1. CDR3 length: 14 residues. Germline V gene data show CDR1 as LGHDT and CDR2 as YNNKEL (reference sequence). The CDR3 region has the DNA TGTTCCAGCAGCCAAGCAGGGGGAGGCACTGAAGCTTTCTTT. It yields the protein CSSSQAGGGTEAFF. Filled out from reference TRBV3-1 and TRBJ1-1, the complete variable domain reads DTAVSQTPKYLVTQMGNDKSIKCEQNLGHDTMYWYKQDSKKFLKIMFSYNNKELIINETVPNRFSPKSPDKAHLNLHINSLELGDSAVYFCSSSQAGGGTEAFFGQGTRLTVV.

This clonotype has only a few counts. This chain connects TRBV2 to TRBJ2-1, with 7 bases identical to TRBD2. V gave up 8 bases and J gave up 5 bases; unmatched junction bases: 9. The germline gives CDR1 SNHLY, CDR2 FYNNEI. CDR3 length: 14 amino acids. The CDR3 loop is CASVRASGNNEQFF. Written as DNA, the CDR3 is TGTGCCAGCGTCCGGGCTAGCGGCAACAATGAGCAGTTCTTC.

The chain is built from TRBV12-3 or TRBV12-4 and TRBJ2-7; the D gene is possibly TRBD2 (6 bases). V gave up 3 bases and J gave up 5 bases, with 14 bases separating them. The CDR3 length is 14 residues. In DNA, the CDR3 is TGTGCCAGCAGTTTGCTTGGGGGAGGCAACGAGCAGTACTTC. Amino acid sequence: CASSLLGGGNEQYF.

CDR3 region: CAGPRHEDGYTF. CDR3 nucleotide sequence: TGTGCCGGCCCGCGACACGAGGATGGCTACACCTTC. The rearrangement uses TRBV7-2 and TRBJ1-2, with D hard to call. The germline CDR1 and CDR2 sequences are SGHTA and FQGNSA. This CDR3 spans 12 amino acids. Between the trimmed V and J ends, which lost 11 bases and 6 bases, there was a span of 16 bases.

The CDR3 sequence is CSAPRQDGYGYTF. The CDR3 region has the DNA TGCAGTGCTCCACGACAGGACGGCTATGGCTACACCTTC. The chain recombines TRBV20-1 with TRBJ1-2, with a weak D call TRBD1 (6 bases). Trimming removed 5 bases from V and 4 bases from J, with 14 bases in between. CDR1 and CDR2 (germline): DFQATT, SNEGSKA (reference sequence). This CDR3 spans 13 amino acids.

CDR3 coding DNA: TGCAGCGAGTGGACTACCCATACGCAGTATTTT. This codes for CSEWTTHTQYF. This chain joins TRBV29-1 and TRBJ2-3; D is perhaps TRBD2 (6 bases). Germline CDR1 is SQVTM and CDR2 is ANQGSEA. Trimming took off 7 bases at V and 7 bases at J, with 12 bases between the two ends. The CDR3 runs 11 residues.

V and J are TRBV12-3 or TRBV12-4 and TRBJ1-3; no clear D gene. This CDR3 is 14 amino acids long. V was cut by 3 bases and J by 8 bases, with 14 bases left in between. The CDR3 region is CASSFRESVDTIYF. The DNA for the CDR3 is TGTGCCAGCAGTTTTCGGGAGTCCGTAGACACCATATATTTT.

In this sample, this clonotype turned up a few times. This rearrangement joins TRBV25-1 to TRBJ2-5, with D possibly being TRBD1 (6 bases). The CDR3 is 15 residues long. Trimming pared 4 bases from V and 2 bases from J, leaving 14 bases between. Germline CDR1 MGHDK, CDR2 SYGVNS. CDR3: CASSVGDRPQETQYF. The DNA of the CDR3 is TGTGCCAGCAGTGTCGGAGACAGGCCACAAGAGACCCAGTACTTC.

The CDR3 DNA is TGCAGTGCTAGAGATGCAGGCAGCAATACCAATGAGCAGTTCTTC. Translating gives CSARDAGSNTNEQFF. The V call is TRBV20-1, the J call TRBJ2-1; D gene unclear. Trimming cost V 0 bases and J 6 bases, with 15 bases left between them. CDR1 is DFQATT and CDR2 is SNEGSKA in the germline V gene (reference sequence). The CDR3 has 15 residues.

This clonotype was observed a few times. The CDR3 here is CSATSGRYEQYF. The CDR3 nucleotides read TGCAGTGCAACTAGCGGCCGCTACGAGCAGTACTTC. The rearrangement joins TRBV20-1 to TRBJ2-7, with 8 nucleotides matching TRBD2. The CDR3 totals 12 residues. Germline-derived CDR1 and CDR2 are DFQATT and SNEGSKA (reference sequence). The ends lost 6 bases at V and 3 bases at J; junction bases unmatched: 4.

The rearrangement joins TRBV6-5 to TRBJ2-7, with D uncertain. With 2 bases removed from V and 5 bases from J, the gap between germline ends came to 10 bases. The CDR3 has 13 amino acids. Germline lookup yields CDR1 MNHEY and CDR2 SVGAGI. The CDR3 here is CASSYTGTHEQYF. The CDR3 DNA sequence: TGTGCCAGCAGTTACACGGGTACCCACGAGCAGTACTTC.

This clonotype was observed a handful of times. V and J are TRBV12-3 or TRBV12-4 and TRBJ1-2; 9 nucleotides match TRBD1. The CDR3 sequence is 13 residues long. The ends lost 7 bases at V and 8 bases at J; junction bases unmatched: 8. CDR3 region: CASTPVGQGGYTF. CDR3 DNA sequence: TGTGCCAGCACCCCAGTGGGACAGGGCGGCTACACCTTC.

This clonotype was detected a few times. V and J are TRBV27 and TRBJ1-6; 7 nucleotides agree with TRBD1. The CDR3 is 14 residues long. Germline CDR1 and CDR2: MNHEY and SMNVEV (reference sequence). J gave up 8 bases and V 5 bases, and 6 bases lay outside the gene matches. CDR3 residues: CASSTKTGYSPLHF. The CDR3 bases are TGTGCCAGCAGTACAAAGACAGGGTATTCACCCCTCCACTTT.

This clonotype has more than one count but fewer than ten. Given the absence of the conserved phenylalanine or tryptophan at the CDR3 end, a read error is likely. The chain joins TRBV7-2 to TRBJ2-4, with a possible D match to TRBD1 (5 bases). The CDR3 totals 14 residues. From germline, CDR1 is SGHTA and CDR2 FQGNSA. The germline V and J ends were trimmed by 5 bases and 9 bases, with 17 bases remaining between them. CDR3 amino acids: CASSPIRELGIQYL. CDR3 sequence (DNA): TGTGCCAGCAGCCCCATCAGGGAATTGGGCATTCAGTACCTC.

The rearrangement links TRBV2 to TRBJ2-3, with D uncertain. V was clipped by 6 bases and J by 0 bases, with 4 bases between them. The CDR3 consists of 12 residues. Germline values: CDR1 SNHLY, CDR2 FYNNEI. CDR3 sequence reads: CASRSSTDTQYF. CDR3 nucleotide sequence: TGTGCCAGCAGGTCTAGCACAGATACGCAGTATTTT.

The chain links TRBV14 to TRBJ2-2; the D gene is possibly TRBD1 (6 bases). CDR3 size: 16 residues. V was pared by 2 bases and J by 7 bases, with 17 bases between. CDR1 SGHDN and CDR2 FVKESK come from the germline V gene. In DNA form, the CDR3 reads TGTGCCAGCAGCCAACGAAACACAGGGACGGGCGGGGAGCTGTTTTTT. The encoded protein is CASSQRNTGTGGELFF. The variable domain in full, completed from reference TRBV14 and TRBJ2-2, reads EAGVTQFPSHSVIEKGQTVTLRCDPISGHDNLYWYRRVMGKEIKFLLHFVKESKQDESGMPNNRFLAERTGGTYSTLKVQPAELEDSGVYFCASSQRNTGTGGELFFGEGSRLTVL.

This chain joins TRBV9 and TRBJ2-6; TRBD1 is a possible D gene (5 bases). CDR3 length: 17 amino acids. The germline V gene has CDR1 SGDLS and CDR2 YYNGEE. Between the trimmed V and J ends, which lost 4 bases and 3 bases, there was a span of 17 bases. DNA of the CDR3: TGTGCCAGCAGCACCATTCCCTCAGGGCTTGGGGCCAACGTCCTGACTTTC. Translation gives CASSTIPSGLGANVLTF.